The 22 T cell receptor beta chains given below trace back to one sample, sequenced in a study of blood T cells in healthy people across ages. A second PCR, run for about 7 to 12 cycles, used a sample-barcoded 5' primer plus a J-beta primer mix. TCRdb re-analysed the 5' RACE reads in MiXCR, keeping a single row per CDR3 protein. This sample has around 1,500,000 distinct CDR3 sequences, with 28% found just once. The specimen was blood. Every receptor here comes from a woman aged 25 to 45 in good health.

The chain combines TRBV28 with TRBJ1-2; 10 bases map to TRBD1. V lost 3 bases and J lost 4; bases outside the gene matches: 8. Germline lookup yields CDR1 MDHEN and CDR2 SYDVKM. The CDR3 covers 16 residues. The CDR3, as DNA: TGTGCCAGCAGTTTGGGGGACAGGGGTTTGGGCTATGGCTACACCTTC. Translated: CASSLGDRGLGYGYTF.

V gene TRBV18 combines with J gene TRBJ1-4; D is possibly TRBD1 (5 bases). V lost 3 bases and J lost 3, with 8 bases in between. The germline gives CDR1 KGHSH, CDR2 LQKENI. The CDR3 consists of 14 residues. The CDR3 region has the DNA TGTGCCAGCTCACCCCGACAGCCTAATGAAAAACTGTTTTTT. It encodes CASSPRQPNEKLFF.

In this sample, this clonotype turned up a few times. This sequence joins TRBV5-6 and TRBJ2-5; unclear D gene. The J call is doubtful: the DNA matches TRBJ2-7 better. This CDR3 has 13 amino acids. Germline CDR1 is SGHDT and CDR2 is YYEEEE. Here the CDR3 DNA reads TGTGCCAGCAGTGTTCGGGTGCTTGCCGAGCAGTACTTC. It encodes CASSVRVLAEQYF.

The rearrangement joins TRBV5-1 to TRBJ2-3, with D possibly TRBD2 on 7 matching bases. The CDR3 spans 15 residues. V gave up 6 bases and J gave up 0 bases, with 14 bases separating them. Germline CDR1 reads SGHRS; CDR2 reads YFSETQ. CDR3 loop: CASNNGGRSTDTQYF. For the CDR3, the DNA is TGCGCCAGCAACAACGGGGGGCGGAGCACAGATACGCAGTATTTT.

The V gene is TRBV10-3, the J gene TRBJ2-4; no firm D call. The CDR3 is 14 amino acids. Germline V gives CDR1 ENHRY, CDR2 SYGVKD. The V end lost 8 bases, the J end lost 13 bases, and 24 bases lay between the germline ends. DNA of the CDR3: TGTGCCATCCTAGAAGAGGATCGGAACAATGAGCAGTACTTC. Translating it yields CAILEEDRNNEQYF.

This clonotype has ten or more counts. This chain uses TRBV4-1 with TRBJ2-1; no definite D call. The CDR3 is 13 residues long. Looked up from germline, CDR1 is MGHRA and CDR2 is YSYEKL. The V end lost 0 bases, the J end lost 7 bases, and 7 bases lay between the germline ends. The CDR3 reads CASSQDHGNEQFF. CDR3 nucleotide sequence: TGCGCCAGCAGCCAAGATCACGGTAATGAGCAGTTCTTC.

This clonotype was seen a handful of times. The rearrangement links TRBV6-5 to TRBJ2-7, with 8 bases identical to TRBD2. This CDR3 has 15 amino acids. With V trimmed by 0 bases and J by 3 bases, 4 bases remained unmatched. Germline lookup yields CDR1 MNHEY and CDR2 SVGAGI. Here the CDR3 reads CASSYSLTSDYEQYF. The CDR3 nucleotides read TGTGCCAGCAGTTACTCCCTGACTAGCGACTACGAGCAGTACTTC.

This clonotype was detected only a few times. The genes are TRBV20-1 and TRBJ1-5; 8 nucleotides line up with TRBD1. From germline, CDR1 is DFQATT and CDR2 SNEGSKA (reference sequence). This CDR3 region has 13 residues. With 5 bases clipped from V and 5 bases from J, the junction kept 5 bases outside the gene matches. CDR3 in DNA: TGCAGTGCTCGACAGGACAGGGATCAGCCCCAGCATTTT. Translated: CSARQDRDQPQHF.

This clonotype has at least ten counts. This sequence joins TRBV15 and TRBJ2-5; 8 nucleotides align to TRBD1. Per the germline V gene, CDR1 is LNHNV and CDR2 is YYDKDF (reference sequence). With 1 base clipped from V and 5 bases from J, the junction kept 3 bases outside the gene matches. CDR3 length: 14 amino acids. In DNA, the CDR3 is TGTGCCACCAGCAGAGGACAGGGGTTGGAGACCCAGTACTTC. It codes for CATSRGQGLETQYF.

There are a few counts of this clonotype. The junction departs from the called germline gene at one end, perhaps through a read error. The rearrangement links TRBV11-2 to TRBJ2-7, with a possible D match to TRBD2 (6 bases). The germline V gene encodes CDR1 SGHAT and CDR2 FQNNGV. This CDR3 comprises 13 residues. The CDR3 DNA is TGTGCCGGCAGCCGGAGAGGGGAGGCAGAGCAGTACTTC. It codes for CAGSRRGEAEQYF.

The chain employs TRBV6-2 or TRBV6-3 and TRBJ2-3; 7 bases match TRBD2. The junction had 4 bases not matched to a gene; V was cut back by 6 bases and J by 1 base. Germline V gene sequence: CDR1 MNHEY, CDR2 SVGEGT. This CDR3 contains 14 residues. The DNA of the CDR3 is TGTGCCAGCAGGACTAGCAGACGCACAGATACGCAGTATTTT. Translated, it gives CASRTSRRTDTQYF.

The sample holds many counts of this clonotype. This chain connects TRBV10-3 to TRBJ2-7, with D perhaps TRBD1 (6 bases). The V gene lost 4 bases and the J gene lost 3 bases, with 16 bases spanning the gap. Per the germline V gene, CDR1 is ENHRY and CDR2 is SYGVKD. The CDR3 runs 15 residues. The CDR3 is CAISGGPGAYYEQYF. DNA for the CDR3: TGTGCCATCAGTGGGGGGCCAGGAGCCTACTACGAGCAGTACTTC.

The V gene is TRBV30, the J gene TRBJ1-6; tentatively, D is TRBD1 (5 bases). Germline assignment: CDR1 GTSNPN and CDR2 SVGIG (reference sequence). CDR3 length: 13 amino acids. V lost 5 bases and J 7 bases, leaving 12 bases between the germline ends. The CDR3, as DNA: TGTGCCTGGCACGGGACTGACAATTCACCCCTCCACTTT. Its translation: CAWHGTDNSPLHF.

This clonotype showed up just a few times. This sequence joins TRBV9 and TRBJ2-3, with unresolved D. From germline, CDR1 is SGDLS and CDR2 YYNGEE. The V end lost 0 bases, the J end lost 0 bases, and 11 bases lay between the germline ends. This CDR3 region has 16 residues. Here the CDR3 reads CASSVGRVRSTDTQYF. The CDR3 DNA sequence: TGTGCCAGCAGCGTAGGTAGAGTAAGGAGCACAGATACGCAGTATTTT.

As regards this clonotype: Its ends do not fully match the called genes, so a read error is possible. The chain uses TRBV9 and TRBJ2-5, with D perhaps matching TRBD1 or TRBD2 (7 bases each). The CDR3 has 15 residues. Germline CDR1 reads SGDLS; CDR2 reads YYNGEE. The CDR3 nucleotides read TGTGACAGCAGCGAGCGGGACAGTTCCCAAGAGACCCAGTACTTC. This codes for CDSSERDSSQETQYF.

This rearrangement joins TRBV5-5 to TRBJ1-4, with TRBD1 as a possible D gene (5 bases). CDR3 size: 15 residues. The V and J ends lost 5 bases and 4 bases respectively, with 15 bases between them. Germline CDR1 reads SGHKS; CDR2 reads YYEKEE (reference sequence). In DNA form, the CDR3 reads TGTGCCAGCAGAGAAAGGGGTGCCCTTAATGAAAAACTGTTTTTT. Protein sequence: CASRERGALNEKLFF.

This chain uses TRBV28 with TRBJ1-5; 10 bases align to TRBD1. The CDR3 is 15 residues long. After removal of 4 bases from V and 6 bases from J, the junction contained 6 bases not matched to a gene. Germline V gene lookup returns CDR1 MDHEN and CDR2 SYDVKM. The CDR3 DNA reads TGTGCCAGCAGTTCTCCGGGACAGGGGTTTCAGCCCCAGCATTTT. It specifies CASSSPGQGFQPQHF.

The chain is built from TRBV5-1 and TRBJ1-2, with 7 bases identical to TRBD1. Germline V CDR1 and CDR2: SGHRS, YFSETQ. V lost 4 bases, J lost 3 bases, and 9 bases stayed unmatched. The CDR3 loop spans 15 amino acids. The CDR3 DNA reads as TGCGCCAGCAGCGACCCGGGACAGCTTGACTATGGCTACACCTTC. It specifies CASSDPGQLDYGYTF.

This chain links TRBV4-3 with TRBJ1-1; a weak D match, TRBD1 (6 bases). Per germline, CDR1 LGHNA and CDR2 YSLEER. The CDR3 has 16 residues. Between the trimmed V and J ends, which lost 0 bases and 3 bases, there was a span of 14 bases. Here the CDR3 reads CASSQDGGGRDTEAFF. CDR3 nucleotides: TGCGCCAGCAGCCAAGATGGAGGGGGGCGAGACACTGAAGCTTTCTTT.

The chain links TRBV28 to TRBJ2-1; 8 positions agree with TRBD2. V trimming: 5 bases; J trimming: 15 bases; junction bases outside the gene matches: 9. Per germline, CDR1 MDHEN and CDR2 SYDVKM. This CDR3 comprises 12 residues. The chain's CDR3 is CASSRFSGEGFF. DNA for the CDR3: TGTGCCAGCAGTCGATTTAGCGGGGAAGGGTTCTTC.

This clonotype was detected only a few times. The V and J genes are TRBV20-1 and TRBJ2-1; 8 bases fit TRBD1. CDR1 and CDR2 from the germline V gene are DFQATT and SNEGSKA (reference sequence). V was clipped by 6 bases and J by 6 bases; unmatched bases: 10. The CDR3 covers 14 residues. CDR3: CSAQRQGSSNEQFF. The DNA for the CDR3 is TGCAGTGCCCAGCGACAGGGGTCGAGCAATGAGCAGTTCTTC.

The V call is TRBV18, the J call TRBJ1-1; 9 nucleotides align to TRBD1. After removal of 4 bases from V and 5 bases from J, the junction contained 14 bases not matched to a gene. The CDR3 is 17 residues long. Per germline, CDR1 KGHSH and CDR2 LQKENI. The CDR3 reads CASSLKPTGTGRTEAFF. Written as DNA, the CDR3 is TGTGCCAGCTCACTAAAACCCACCGGGACAGGGAGAACTGAAGCTTTCTTT.